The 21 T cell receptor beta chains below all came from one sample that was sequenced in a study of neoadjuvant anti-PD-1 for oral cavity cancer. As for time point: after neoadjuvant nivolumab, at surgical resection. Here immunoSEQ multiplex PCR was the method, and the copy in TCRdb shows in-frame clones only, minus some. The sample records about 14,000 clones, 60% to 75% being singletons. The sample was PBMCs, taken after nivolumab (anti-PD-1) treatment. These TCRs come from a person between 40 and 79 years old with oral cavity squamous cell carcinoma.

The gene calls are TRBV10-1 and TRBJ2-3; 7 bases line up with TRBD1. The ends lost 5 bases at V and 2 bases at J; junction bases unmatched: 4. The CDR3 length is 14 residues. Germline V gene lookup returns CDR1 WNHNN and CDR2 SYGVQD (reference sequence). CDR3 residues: CASSPGQDTDTQYF. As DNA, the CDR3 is TGCGCCAGCAGTCCTGGACAGGACACAGATACGCAGTATTTT.

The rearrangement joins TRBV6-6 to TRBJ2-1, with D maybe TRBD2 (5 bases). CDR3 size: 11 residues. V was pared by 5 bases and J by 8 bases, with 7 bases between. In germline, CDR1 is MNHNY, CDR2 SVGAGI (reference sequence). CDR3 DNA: TGTGCCAGCAGTCCTAGCCATGAGCAGTTCTTC. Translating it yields CASSPSHEQFF.

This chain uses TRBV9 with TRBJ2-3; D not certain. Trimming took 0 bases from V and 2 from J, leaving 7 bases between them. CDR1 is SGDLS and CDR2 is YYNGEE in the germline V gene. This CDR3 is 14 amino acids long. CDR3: CASSVGQLTDTQYF. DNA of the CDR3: TGTGCCAGCAGCGTAGGACAACTCACAGATACGCAGTATTTT.

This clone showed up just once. The DNA for the CDR3 is TGCGCCAGCAGCTTAGGGAGCGGGACAGTCCTTAACGAGCAGTACTTC. Protein product: CASSLGSGTVLNEQYF. This chain joins TRBV5-1 and TRBJ2-7; D is possibly TRBD1 or TRBD2 (7 bases each). V gave up 2 bases and J gave up 5 bases, with 20 bases separating them. The CDR3 loop spans 16 amino acids. Germline assignment: CDR1 SGHRS and CDR2 YFSETQ.

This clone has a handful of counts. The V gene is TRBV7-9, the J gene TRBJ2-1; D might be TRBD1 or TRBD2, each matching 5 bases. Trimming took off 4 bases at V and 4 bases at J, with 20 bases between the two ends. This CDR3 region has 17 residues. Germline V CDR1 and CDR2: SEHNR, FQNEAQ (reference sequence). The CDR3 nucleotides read TGTGCCAGCAGCTCCCGGGACGCCCGAACGACATACAATGAGCAGTTCTTC. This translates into CASSSRDARTTYNEQFF.

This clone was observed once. The CDR3 DNA is TGTGCCAGCAGTTCGAATCCTGGACTGGCACTGCTTTTGACGACGACAGATACGCAGTATTTT. This codes for CASSSNPGLALLLTTTDTQYF. The V gene is TRBV27, the J gene TRBJ2-3; tentatively, D is TRBD2 (5 bases). Trimming left V 4 bases short and J 3 bases short, with 32 bases between. The CDR3 covers 21 residues. The germline CDR1 and CDR2 sequences are MNHEY and SMNVEV (reference sequence).

CDR3 bases: TGTGCCAGCAGCGGACTAACAGGGTCGGGAGGAAACACCATATATTTT. Protein sequence: CASSGLTGSGGNTIYF. The chain joins TRBV9 to TRBJ1-3; a possible D gene is TRBD1 (6 bases). Trimming took 3 bases from V and 4 from J, leaving 17 bases between them. The CDR3 extends over 16 amino acids. Germline values: CDR1 SGDLS, CDR2 YYNGEE.

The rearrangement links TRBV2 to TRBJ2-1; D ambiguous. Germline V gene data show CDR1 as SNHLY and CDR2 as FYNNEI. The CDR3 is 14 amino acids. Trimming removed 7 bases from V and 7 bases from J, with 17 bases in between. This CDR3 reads CASIAGLWRNEQFF. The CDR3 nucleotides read TGTGCCAGCATAGCAGGCCTATGGAGAAATGAGCAGTTCTTC.

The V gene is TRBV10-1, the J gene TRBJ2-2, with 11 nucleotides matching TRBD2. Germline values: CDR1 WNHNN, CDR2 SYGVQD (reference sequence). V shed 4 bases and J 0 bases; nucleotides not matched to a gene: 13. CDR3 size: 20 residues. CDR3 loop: CASSGGTSGLKTANTGELFF. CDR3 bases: TGCGCCAGCAGTGGAGGGACTAGCGGCCTAAAAACCGCGAACACCGGGGAGCTGTTTTTT.

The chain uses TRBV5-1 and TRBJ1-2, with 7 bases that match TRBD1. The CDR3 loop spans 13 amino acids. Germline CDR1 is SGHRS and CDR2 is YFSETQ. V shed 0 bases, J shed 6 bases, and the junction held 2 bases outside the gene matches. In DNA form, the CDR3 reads TGCGCCAGCAGCTTGGTAGGGGGCGATGGCTACACCTTC. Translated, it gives CASSLVGGDGYTF.

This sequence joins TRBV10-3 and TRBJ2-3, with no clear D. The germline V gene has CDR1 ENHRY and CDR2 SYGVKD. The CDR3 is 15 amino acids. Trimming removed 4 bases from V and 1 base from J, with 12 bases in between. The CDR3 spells CAISVSSWGTDTQYF. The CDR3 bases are TGTGCCATCAGTGTATCCTCCTGGGGCACAGATACGCAGTATTTT.

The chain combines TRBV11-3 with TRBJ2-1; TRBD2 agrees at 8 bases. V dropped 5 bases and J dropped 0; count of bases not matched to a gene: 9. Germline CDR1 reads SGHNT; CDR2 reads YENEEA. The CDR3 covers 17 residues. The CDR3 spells CASSLHGGTSSYNEQFF. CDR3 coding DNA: TGTGCCAGCAGCCTTCACGGGGGGACTAGCTCCTACAATGAGCAGTTCTTC.

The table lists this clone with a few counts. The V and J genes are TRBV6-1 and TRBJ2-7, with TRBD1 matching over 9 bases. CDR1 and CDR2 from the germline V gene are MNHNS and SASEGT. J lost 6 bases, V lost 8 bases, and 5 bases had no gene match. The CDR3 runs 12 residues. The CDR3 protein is CASRDRVGEQYF. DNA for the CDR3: TGTGCCAGCCGGGACAGGGTGGGCGAGCAGTACTTC.

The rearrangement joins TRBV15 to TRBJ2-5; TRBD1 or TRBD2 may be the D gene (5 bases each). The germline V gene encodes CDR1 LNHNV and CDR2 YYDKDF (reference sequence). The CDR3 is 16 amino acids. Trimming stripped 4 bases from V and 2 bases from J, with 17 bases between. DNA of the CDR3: TGTGCCACCAGCAATACCGGGACGCTTATTCAAGAGACCCAGTACTTC. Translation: CATSNTGTLIQETQYF.

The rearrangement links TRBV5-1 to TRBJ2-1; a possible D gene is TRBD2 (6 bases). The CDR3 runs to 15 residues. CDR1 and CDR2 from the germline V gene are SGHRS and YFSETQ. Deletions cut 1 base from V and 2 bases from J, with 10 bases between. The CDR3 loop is CASSLWGETYNEQFF. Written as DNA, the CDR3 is TGCGCCAGCAGCTTGTGGGGGGAGACCTACAATGAGCAGTTCTTC. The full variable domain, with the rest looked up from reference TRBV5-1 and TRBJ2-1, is KAGVTQTPRYLIKTRGQQVTLSCSPISGHRSVSWYQQTPGQGLQFLFEYFSETQRNKGNFPGRFSGRQFSNSRSEMNVSTLELGDSALYLCASSLWGETYNEQFFGPGTRLTVL.

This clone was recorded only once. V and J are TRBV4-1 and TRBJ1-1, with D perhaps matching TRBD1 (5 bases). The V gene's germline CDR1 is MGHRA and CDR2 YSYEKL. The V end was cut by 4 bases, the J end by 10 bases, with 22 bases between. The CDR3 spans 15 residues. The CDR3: CASSPTDTLRGGAFF. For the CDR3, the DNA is TGCGCCAGCAGCCCCACGGACACACTCCGTGGGGGAGCTTTCTTT.

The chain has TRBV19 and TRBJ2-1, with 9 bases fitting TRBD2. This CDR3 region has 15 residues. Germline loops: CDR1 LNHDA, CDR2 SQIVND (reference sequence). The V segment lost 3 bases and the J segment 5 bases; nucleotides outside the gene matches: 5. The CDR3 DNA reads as TGTGCCAGTAGTATTTTGGCTAGCGGGAACAATGAGCAGTTCTTC. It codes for CASSILASGNNEQFF.

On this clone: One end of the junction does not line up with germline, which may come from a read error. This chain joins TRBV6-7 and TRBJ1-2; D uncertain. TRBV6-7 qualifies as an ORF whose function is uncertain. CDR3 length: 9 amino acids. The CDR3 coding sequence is TGTGCCAGCAGTTACGCGGTCACATTC. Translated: CASSYAVTF.

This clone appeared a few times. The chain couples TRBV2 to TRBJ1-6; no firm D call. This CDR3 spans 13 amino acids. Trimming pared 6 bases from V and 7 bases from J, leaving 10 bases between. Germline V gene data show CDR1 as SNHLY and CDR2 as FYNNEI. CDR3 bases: TGTGCCAGCAGGCGCCAGGCAAATTCACCCCTCCACTTT. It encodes CASRRQANSPLHF.

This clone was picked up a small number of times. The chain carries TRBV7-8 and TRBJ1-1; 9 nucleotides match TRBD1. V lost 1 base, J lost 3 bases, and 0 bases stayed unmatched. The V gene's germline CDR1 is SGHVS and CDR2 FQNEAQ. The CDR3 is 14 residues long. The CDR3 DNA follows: TGTGCCAGCAGCTTAGGACAGGGGGACACTGAAGCTTTCTTT. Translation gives CASSLGQGDTEAFF.

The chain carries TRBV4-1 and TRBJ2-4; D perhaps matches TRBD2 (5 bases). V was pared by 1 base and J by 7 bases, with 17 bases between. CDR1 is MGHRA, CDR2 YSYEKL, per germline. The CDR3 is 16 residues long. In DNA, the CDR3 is TGCGCCAGCAGCCAAGTTTTTCGGGAACTAGGGAACATTCAGTACTTC. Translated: CASSQVFRELGNIQYF.